The present entry profiles one T cell receptor beta chain with its context. This CDR3 has 13 residues. V was clipped by 3 bases and J by 8 bases, with 12 bases between them. Germline CDR1 reads KGHDR; CDR2 reads SFDVKD. This table comes from immunoSEQ multiplex PCR, and its TCRdb copy is limited to in-frame clones, with some not included. Of over 150,000 clones detected, roughly 78% appear once; the ten largest clones hold roughly 1.8%. These data come from a study of blood T cell repertoires in COVID-19. At the level of the study: COVID-19 samples from acute and convalescent phases originated in the United States, Italy and Spain. Nucleic acid was either cDNA or gDNA, and it came from T cells, B-cell-depleted T cells, or PBMCs.

The V call is TRBV24-1, the J call TRBJ1-2, with TRBD1 as a possible D gene (5 bases). The receptor was derived from a man aged 80 or over with acute or convalescent COVID-19. Sample: peripheral blood. The CDR3 coding sequence is TGTGCCACCAGTGATCGGGTGGGGCAGGGCTACACCTTC. Translating it yields CATSDRVGQGYTF.